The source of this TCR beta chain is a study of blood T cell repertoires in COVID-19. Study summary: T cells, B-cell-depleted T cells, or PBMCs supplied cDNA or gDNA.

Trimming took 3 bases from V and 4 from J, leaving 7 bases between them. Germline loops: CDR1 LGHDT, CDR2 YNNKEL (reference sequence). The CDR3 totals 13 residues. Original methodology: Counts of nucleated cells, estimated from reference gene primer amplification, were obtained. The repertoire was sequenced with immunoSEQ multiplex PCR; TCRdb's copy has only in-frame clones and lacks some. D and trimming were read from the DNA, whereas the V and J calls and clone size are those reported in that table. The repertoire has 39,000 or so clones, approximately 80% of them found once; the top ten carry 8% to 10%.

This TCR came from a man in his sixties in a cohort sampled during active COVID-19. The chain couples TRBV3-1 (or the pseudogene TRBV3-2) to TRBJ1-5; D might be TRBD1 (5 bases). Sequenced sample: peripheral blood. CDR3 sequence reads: CASSHGGNQPQHF. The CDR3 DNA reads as TGTGCCAGCAGCCACGGGGGAAATCAGCCCCAGCATTTT.